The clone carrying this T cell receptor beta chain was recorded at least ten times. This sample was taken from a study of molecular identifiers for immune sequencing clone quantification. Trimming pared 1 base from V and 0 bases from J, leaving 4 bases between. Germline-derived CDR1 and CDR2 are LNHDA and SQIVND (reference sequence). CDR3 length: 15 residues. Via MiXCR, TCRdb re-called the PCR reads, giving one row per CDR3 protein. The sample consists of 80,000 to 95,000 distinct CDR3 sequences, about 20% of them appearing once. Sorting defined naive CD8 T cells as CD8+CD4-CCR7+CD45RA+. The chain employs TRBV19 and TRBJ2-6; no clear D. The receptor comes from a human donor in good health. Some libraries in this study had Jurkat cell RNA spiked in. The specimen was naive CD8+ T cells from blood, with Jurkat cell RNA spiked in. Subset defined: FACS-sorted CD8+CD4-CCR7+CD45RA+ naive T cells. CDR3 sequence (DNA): TGTGCCAGTAGTATAGGCGGCTCTGGGGCCAACGTCCTGACTTTC. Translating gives CASSIGGSGANVLTF. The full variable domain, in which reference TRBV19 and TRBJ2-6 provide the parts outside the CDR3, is DGGITQSPKYLFRKEGQNVTLSCEQNLNHDAMYWYRQDPGQGLRLIYYSQIVNDFQKGDIAEGYSVSREKKESFPLTVTSAQKNPTAFYLCASSIGGSGANVLTFGAGSRLTVL.